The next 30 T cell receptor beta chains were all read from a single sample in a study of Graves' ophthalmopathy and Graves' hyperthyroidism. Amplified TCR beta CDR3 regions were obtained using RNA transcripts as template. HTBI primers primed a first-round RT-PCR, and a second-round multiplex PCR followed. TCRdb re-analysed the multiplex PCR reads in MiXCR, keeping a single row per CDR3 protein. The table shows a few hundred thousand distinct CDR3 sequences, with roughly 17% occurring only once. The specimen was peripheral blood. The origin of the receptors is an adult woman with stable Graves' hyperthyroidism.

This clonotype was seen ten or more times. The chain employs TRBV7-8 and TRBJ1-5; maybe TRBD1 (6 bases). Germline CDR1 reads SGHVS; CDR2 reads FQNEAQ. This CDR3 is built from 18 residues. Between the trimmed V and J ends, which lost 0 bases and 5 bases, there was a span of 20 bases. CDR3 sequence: CASSLALLDRDNHQPQHF. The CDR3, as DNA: TGTGCCAGCAGCTTAGCGCTGTTAGACCGGGACAATCATCAGCCCCAGCATTTT.

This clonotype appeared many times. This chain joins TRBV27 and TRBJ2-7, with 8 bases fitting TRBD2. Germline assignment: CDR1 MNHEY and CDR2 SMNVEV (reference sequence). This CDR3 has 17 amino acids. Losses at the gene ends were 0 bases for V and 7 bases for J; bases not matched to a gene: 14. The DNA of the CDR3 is TGTGCCAGCAGTTTATCGGGTTGGGATAGCGGGACGGGTGAGCAGTACTTC. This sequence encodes CASSLSGWDSGTGEQYF.

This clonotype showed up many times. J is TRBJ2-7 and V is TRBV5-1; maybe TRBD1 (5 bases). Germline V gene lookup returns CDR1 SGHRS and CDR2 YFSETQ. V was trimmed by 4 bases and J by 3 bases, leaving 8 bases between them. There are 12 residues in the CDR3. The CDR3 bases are TGCGCCAGCAGCGGACAAGACTACGAGCAGTACTTC. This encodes CASSGQDYEQYF.

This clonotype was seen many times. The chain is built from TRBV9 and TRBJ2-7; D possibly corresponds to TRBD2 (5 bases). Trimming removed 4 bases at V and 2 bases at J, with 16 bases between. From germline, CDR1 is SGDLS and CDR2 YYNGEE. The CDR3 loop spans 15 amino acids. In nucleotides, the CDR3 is TGTGCCAGCAGCCCGACCCCAGCGGAGACCTACGAGCAGTACTTC. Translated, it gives CASSPTPAETYEQYF.

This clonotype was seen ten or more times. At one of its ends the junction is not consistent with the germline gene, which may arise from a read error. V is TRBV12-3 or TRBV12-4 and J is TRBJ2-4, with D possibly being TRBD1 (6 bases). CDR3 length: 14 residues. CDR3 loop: CASRERTDQNIKYF. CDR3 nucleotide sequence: TGTGCCAGCAGAGAGAGGACAGATCAAAACATTAAGTACTTC.

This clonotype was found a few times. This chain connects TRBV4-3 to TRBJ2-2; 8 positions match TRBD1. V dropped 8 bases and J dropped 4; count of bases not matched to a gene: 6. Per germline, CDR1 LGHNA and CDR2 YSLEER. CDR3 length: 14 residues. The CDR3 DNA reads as TGCGCCAGCTCCAGGGGGCGCGTCACCGGGGAGCTGTTTTTT. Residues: CASSRGRVTGELFF.

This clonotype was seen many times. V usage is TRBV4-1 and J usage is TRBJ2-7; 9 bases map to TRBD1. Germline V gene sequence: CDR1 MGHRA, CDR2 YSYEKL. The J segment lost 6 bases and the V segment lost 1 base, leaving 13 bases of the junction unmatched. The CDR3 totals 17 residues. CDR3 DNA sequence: TGCGCCAGCAGCCAAGTTCTTCTTGGGACAGGGCGGCGCGAGCAGTACTTC. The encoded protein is CASSQVLLGTGRREQYF.

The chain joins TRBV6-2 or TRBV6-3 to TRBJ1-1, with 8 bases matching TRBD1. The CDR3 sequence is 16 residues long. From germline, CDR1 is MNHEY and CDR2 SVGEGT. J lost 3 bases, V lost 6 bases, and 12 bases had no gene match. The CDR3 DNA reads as TGTGCCAGCAGCTATACCAAGGACAGGGTTTACACTGAAGCTTTCTTT. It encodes CASSYTKDRVYTEAFF.

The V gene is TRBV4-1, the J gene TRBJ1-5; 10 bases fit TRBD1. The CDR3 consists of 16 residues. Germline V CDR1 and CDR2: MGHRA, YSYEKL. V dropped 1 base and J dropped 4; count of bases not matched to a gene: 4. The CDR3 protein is CASSQGQGARNQPQHF. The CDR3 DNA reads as TGCGCCAGCAGCCAAGGACAGGGGGCGCGAAATCAGCCCCAGCATTTT.

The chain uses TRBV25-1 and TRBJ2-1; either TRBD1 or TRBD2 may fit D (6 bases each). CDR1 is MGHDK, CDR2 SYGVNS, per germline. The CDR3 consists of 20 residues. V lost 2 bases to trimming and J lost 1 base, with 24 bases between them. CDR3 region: CASSEPITPGRRGSYNEQFF. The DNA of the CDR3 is TGTGCCAGCAGTGAACCGATCACTCCGGGGCGGAGGGGGTCCTACAATGAGCAGTTCTTC.

Written as DNA, the CDR3 is TGTGCCAGCAACAGGGGACAGGGAGCTAAGAACACTGAAGCTTTCTTT. Translated, it gives CASNRGQGAKNTEAFF. The chain recombines TRBV6-1 with TRBJ1-1; TRBD1 agrees at 9 bases. Germline CDR1 reads MNHNS; CDR2 reads SASEGT. The CDR3 totals 16 residues. The V gene end was trimmed by 7 bases and the J gene end by 1 base; junction bases not matched to a gene: 10.

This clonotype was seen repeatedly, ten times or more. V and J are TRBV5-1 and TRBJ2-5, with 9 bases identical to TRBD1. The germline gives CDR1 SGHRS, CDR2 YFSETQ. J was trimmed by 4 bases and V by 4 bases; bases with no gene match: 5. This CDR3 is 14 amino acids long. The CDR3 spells CASSEGQGGETQYF. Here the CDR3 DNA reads TGCGCCAGCAGCGAGGGACAGGGTGGAGAGACCCAGTACTTC.

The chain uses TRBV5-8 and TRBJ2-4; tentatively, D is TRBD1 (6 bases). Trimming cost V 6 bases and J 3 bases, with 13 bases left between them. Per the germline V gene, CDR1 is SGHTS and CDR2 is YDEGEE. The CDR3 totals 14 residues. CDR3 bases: TGTGCCAGCATGAGGGGGTCTGGCAAAAACATTCAGTACTTC. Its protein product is CASMRGSGKNIQYF.

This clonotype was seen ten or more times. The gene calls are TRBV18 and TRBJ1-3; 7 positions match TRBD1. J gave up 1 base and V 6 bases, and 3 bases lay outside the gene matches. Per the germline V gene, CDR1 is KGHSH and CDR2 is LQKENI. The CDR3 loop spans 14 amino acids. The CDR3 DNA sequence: TGTGCCAGCTCTGGGACAGCTTCTGGAAACACCATATATTTT. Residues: CASSGTASGNTIYF.

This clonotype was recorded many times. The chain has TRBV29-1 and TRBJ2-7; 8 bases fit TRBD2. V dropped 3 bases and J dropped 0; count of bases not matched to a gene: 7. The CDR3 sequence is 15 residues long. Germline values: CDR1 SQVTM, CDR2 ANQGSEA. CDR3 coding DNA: TGCAGCGTTGATATGTTTGCGGGAGGCTCCTACGAGCAGTACTTC. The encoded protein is CSVDMFAGGSYEQYF.

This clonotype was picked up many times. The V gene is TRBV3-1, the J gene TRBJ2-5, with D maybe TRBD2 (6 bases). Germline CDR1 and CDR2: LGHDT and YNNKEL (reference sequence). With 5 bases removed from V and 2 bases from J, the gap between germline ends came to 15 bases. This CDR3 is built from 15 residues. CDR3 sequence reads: CASSGSGLPQETQYF. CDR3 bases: TGTGCCAGCAGCGGAAGCGGACTACCACAAGAGACCCAGTACTTC.

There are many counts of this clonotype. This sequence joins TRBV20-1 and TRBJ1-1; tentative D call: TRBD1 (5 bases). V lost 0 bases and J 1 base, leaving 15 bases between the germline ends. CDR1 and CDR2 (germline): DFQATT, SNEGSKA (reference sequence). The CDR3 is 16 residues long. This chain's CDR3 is CSARDPSGPPNTEAFF. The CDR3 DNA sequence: TGCAGTGCTAGAGACCCATCGGGACCCCCGAACACTGAAGCTTTCTTT.

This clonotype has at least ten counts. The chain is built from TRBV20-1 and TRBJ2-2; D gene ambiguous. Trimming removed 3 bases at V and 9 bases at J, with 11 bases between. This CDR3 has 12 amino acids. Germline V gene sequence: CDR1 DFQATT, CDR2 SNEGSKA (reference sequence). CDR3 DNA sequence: TGCAGTGCTAGGCGAGGAAGGCGGGAGCTGTTTTTT. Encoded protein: CSARRGRRELFF.

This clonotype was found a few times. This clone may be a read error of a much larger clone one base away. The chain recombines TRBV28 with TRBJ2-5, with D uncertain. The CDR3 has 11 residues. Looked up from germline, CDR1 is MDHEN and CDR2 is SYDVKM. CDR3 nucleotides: TGTGCCAGCAGTTTTGTAGAGACCAAGTACTTC. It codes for CASSFVETKYF.

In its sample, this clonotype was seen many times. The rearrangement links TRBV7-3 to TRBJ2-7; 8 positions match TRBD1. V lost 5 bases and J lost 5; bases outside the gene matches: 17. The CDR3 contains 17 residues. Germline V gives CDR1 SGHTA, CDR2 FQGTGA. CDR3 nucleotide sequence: TGTGCCAGCAGCCCCGCCACCCTCCAGGGGGCGCGCCACGAGCAGTACTTC. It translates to CASSPATLQGARHEQYF.

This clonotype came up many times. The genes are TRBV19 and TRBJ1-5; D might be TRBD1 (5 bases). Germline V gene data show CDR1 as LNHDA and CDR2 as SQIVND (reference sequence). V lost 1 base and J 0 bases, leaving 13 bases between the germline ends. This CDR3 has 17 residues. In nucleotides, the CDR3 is TGTGCCAGTAGTATAGGTTCAGGGAGATATAGCAATCAGCCCCAGCATTTT. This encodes CASSIGSGRYSNQPQHF.

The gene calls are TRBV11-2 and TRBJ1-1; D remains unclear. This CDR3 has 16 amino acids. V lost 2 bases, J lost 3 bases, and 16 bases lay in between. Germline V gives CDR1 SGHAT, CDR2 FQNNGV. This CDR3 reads CASSLWDWGRDTEAFF. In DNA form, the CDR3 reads TGTGCCAGCAGCTTATGGGATTGGGGTAGGGACACTGAAGCTTTCTTT.

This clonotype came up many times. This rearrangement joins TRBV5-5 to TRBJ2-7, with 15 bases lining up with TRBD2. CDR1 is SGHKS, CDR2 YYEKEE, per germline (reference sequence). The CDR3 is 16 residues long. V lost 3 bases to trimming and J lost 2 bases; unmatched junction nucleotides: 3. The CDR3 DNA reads TGTGCCAGCAGCTCCTGGACTAGCGGGAGGGCCTACGAGCAGTACTTC. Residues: CASSSWTSGRAYEQYF.

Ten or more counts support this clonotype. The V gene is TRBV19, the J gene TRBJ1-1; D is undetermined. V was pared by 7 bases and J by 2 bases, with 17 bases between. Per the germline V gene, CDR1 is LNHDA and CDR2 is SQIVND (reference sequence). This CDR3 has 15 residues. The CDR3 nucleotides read TGTGCCAGTATCGGTTGGTGGCAGAGCAACACTGAAGCTTTCTTT. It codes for CASIGWWQSNTEAFF.

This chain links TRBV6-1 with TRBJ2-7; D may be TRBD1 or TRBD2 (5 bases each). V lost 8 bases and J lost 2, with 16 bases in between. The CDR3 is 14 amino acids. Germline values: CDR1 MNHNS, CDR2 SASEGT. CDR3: CASRTSGATYEQYF. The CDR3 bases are TGTGCCAGCCGTACCTCCGGGGCTACCTACGAGCAGTACTTC.

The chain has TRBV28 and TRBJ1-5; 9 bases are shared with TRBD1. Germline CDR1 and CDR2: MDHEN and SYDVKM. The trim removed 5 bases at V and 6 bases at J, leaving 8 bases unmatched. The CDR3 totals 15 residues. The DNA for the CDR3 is TGTGCCAGCAGTCGGACAGGGGAGGTCGGTCAGCCCCAGCATTTT. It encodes CASSRTGEVGQPQHF.

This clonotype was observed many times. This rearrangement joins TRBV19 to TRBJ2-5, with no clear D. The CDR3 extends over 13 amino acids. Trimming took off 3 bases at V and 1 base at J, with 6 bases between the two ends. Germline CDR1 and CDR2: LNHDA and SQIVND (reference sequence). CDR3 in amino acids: CASSMWTQETQYF. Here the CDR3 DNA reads TGTGCCAGTAGTATGTGGACCCAAGAGACCCAGTACTTC. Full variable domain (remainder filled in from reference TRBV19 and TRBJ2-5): DGGITQSPKYLFRKEGQNVTLSCEQNLNHDAMYWYRQDPGQGLRLIYYSQIVNDFQKGDIAEGYSVSREKKESFPLTVTSAQKNPTAFYLCASSMWTQETQYFGPGTRLLVL.

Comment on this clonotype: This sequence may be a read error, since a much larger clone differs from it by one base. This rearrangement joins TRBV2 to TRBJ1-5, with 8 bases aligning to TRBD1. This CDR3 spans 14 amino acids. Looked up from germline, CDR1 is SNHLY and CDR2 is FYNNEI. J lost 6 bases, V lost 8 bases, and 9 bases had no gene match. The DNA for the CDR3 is TGTGCCAGCGGGGACAGGTTCTGGATTCAGCCCCAGCATTTT. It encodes CASGDRFWIQPQHF.

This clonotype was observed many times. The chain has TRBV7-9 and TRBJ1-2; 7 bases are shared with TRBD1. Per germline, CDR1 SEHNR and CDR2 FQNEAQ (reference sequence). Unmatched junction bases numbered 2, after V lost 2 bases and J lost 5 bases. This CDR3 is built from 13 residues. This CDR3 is CASSLTGEYGYTF. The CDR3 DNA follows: TGTGCCAGCAGCTTAACAGGGGAGTATGGCTACACCTTC.

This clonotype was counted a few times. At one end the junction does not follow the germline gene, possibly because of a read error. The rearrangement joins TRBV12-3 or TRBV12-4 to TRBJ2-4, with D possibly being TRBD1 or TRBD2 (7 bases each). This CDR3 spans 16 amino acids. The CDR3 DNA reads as TGTGCCAGCACCTTCACTCAGGGGGGGGTCAGGAACATTAAGTACTTC. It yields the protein CASTFTQGGVRNIKYF.